This T cell receptor beta chain was recorded in a study of control samples from healthy donors and cancer patients. Measured with immunoSEQ multiplex PCR; TCRdb has only the in-frame clones, and not every one. Of more than 100,000 clones in the sample, 75% to 95% are singletons; the top ten hold 2% to 2.5%. The TCR originated in a man between 18 and 35 years old in good health. The specimen sequenced was blood.

Here the CDR3 reads CASSLGLGGWTEAFF. The CDR3, as DNA: TGTGCCAGCAGCTTAGGGTTAGGGGGCTGGACTGAAGCTTTCTTT. V usage is TRBV11-2 and J usage is TRBJ1-1; TRBD1 agrees at 7 bases. Germline loops: CDR1 SGHAT, CDR2 FQNNGV. The CDR3 runs 15 residues. V lost 1 base to trimming and J lost 5 bases; unmatched junction nucleotides: 7.